This T cell receptor (beta chain) stems from a study of blood T cells in healthy people across ages. About the study: When template switching was applied, about one barcoded beta molecule was captured per two T cells.

Notes on the study in general: Greater diversity and more naive CD4+ cells were seen in long-lived donors than in aged donors. Shifts in expanded clonotypes may have been confounded by donor CMV status, which was unknown.

CDR1 and CDR2 from the germline V gene are SGDLS and YYNGEE. Trimming removed 0 bases at V and 4 bases at J, with 10 bases between. The CDR3 extends over 14 amino acids. Together with a sample-barcoded 5' primer, a J-beta primer mix was included in a second PCR lasting about 7 to 11 cycles. Unique molecular identifiers of 12 random nucleotides labeled each cDNA. TCRdb used MiXCR to reprocess the 5' RACE reads, holding one entry per CDR3 protein. The sample consists of around 1,000,000 distinct CDR3 sequences, more than 30% of them appearing once. Remarks on this clonotype: Its specificity is not known.

The V gene is TRBV9, the J gene TRBJ1-1; D not resolved. This TCR came from a man aged 18 to 29 in good health. The sequencing input was blood. Here the CDR3 DNA reads TGTGCCAGCAGCGTAGTCGTTCGGGGCACTGAAGCTTTCTTT. The encoded protein is CASSVVVRGTEAFF.